This T cell receptor (beta chain) is drawn from a study of graft-versus-host responses after intestinal transplantation. Study findings and constraints: The marrow of recipients harbored GvH clones, and ileum or blood showed some of them first. Those patients showing graft-donor T cell macrochimerism displayed high graft-versus-host to host-versus-graft clonal ratios in allografts.

Researchers placed 200,000 CFSE-labeled responder cells in culture with 200,000 irradiated, violet-dye-labeled stimulator cells. At the end of the reaction, proliferating CFSE-low CD3+CD4+ and CD3+CD8+ responders were sorted. The CDR3 is 12 amino acids. Looked up from germline, CDR1 is MNHEY and CDR2 is SMNVEV (reference sequence). With 7 bases clipped from V and 7 bases from J, the junction kept 3 bases outside the gene matches. Libraries were prepared by immunoSEQ multiplex PCR; TCRdb keeps only in-frame clonotypes and omits some of them. The sample includes about 21,000 clones, 30% to 40% of them seen just once.

Material: alloreactive CD8+ T cells from a mixed lymphocyte reaction culture, obtained before intestinal transplant. The subset was: CFSE-low proliferating T cells sorted from roughly 6-day pre-transplant mixed lymphocyte reaction (GvH or HvG direction). This clonotype was sampled from a human patient who received an intestinal transplant. The rearrangement links TRBV27 to TRBJ1-1; the match to TRBD1 covers 10 bases. The CDR3, as DNA: TGTGCCAGCAAGACAGGGGGCGATGAAGCTTTCTTT. Amino acid sequence: CASKTGGDEAFF.